A single sample is the source of the 7 T cell receptor beta chains below, sequenced in a study of shared clonotypes between healthy human individuals. Sequencing was performed with immunoSEQ multiplex PCR; in TCRdb, only in-frame clones are kept and a portion is missing. The data contain about 2,200,000 clones, roughly 91% of them singletons. CD45RO-negative, CCR7-positively selected cells formed the naive CD8 fraction, excluding terminally differentiated effector memory CD45RA+ cells. Material: naive CD8+ T cells from PBMCs. These receptors came from a man aged 18 to 35 in good health. Some clones in this sample may be carry-over from other donors' samples.

As for this clone: Other DNA sequences in the sample encode the same CDR3. The genes are TRBV27 and TRBJ2-1; 7 nucleotides line up with TRBD2. V shed 0 bases and J 0 bases; nucleotides not matched to a gene: 2. Germline V CDR1 and CDR2: MNHEY, SMNVEV (reference sequence). The CDR3 spans 16 residues. The CDR3 loop reads CASSLSAGDSYNEQFF. The CDR3 DNA follows: TGTGCCAGCAGTTTATCGGCGGGAGACTCCTACAATGAGCAGTTCTTC.

Concerning this clone itself: Different DNA sequences within this sample yield the same CDR3. V gene TRBV28 combines with J gene TRBJ1-5; D not resolved. This CDR3 region has 15 residues. Germline V lookup: CDR1 MDHEN, CDR2 SYDVKM. V lost 0 bases and J 0 bases, leaving 6 bases between the germline ends. The CDR3 sequence: CASSLWRDSNQPQHF. CDR3 DNA sequence: TGTGCCAGCAGTTTATGGAGGGATAGCAATCAGCCCCAGCATTTT.

The chain's CDR3 is CASSQSGGENTGELFF. The CDR3 DNA is TGCGCCAGCAGTCAATCGGGCGGCGAAAACACCGGGGAGCTGTTTTTT. This chain connects TRBV23-1 to TRBJ2-2, with D hard to call. TRBV23-1 qualifies as an ORF whose function is uncertain. The CDR3 runs 16 residues. Trimming shortened V by 0 bases and J by 2 bases, and 10 bases separated the two germline ends.

This chain joins TRBV19 and TRBJ1-5; TRBD1 might be the D (5 bases). This CDR3 is built from 16 residues. The V gene lost 6 bases and the J gene lost 0 bases, with 15 bases spanning the gap. Germline assignment: CDR1 LNHDA and CDR2 SQIVND (reference sequence). The CDR3 sequence: CASSPLGEYSNQPQHF. The CDR3 DNA reads as TGTGCCAGTAGCCCGTTAGGGGAATATAGCAATCAGCCCCAGCATTTT.

The genes are TRBV13 and TRBJ2-1, with D possibly TRBD2 on 6 matching bases. CDR1 is PRHDT, CDR2 FYEKMQ, per germline (reference sequence). The CDR3 is 16 amino acids. The V and J ends lost 4 bases and 0 bases respectively, with 13 bases between them. The CDR3 coding sequence is TGTGCCAGCAGCTCTAGGGCGGGGAGCTCCTACAATGAGCAGTTCTTC. Translating gives CASSSRAGSSYNEQFF.

The V and J genes are TRBV7-9 and TRBJ1-2, with D perhaps TRBD1 (5 bases). Germline loops: CDR1 SEHNR, CDR2 FQNEAQ (reference sequence). V was trimmed by 1 base and J by 8 bases, leaving 20 bases between them. The CDR3 is 16 residues long. CDR3 DNA: TGTGCCAGCAGCTTAGATATCAGGGAGAGGTTACGAGGCTACACCTTC. Translated: CASSLDIRERLRGYTF. Drawing the rest from reference TRBV7-9 and TRBJ1-2, the complete variable domain is DTGVSQNPRHKITKRGQNVTFRCDPISEHNRLYWYRQTLGQGPEFLTYFQNEAQLEKSRLLSDRFSAERPKGSFSTLEIQRTEQGDSAMYLCASSLDIRERLRGYTFGSGTRLTVV.

The chain employs TRBV7-2 and TRBJ2-5; 8 positions agree with TRBD1. There are 17 residues in the CDR3. The V segment lost 5 bases and the J segment 4 bases; nucleotides outside the gene matches: 15. Germline V gene data show CDR1 as SGHTA and CDR2 as FQGNSA. The CDR3 bases are TGTGCCAGCAGCCATACAGGGGGTTGGGGGGTCGCAGAGACCCAGTACTTC. It specifies CASSHTGGWGVAETQYF.